Included here is one TCR beta chain sequence, with context. This CDR3 region has 12 residues. Trimming left V 2 bases short and J 10 bases short, with 9 bases between. Germline values: CDR1 MNHEY, CDR2 SMNVEV (reference sequence). The repertoire was sequenced with immunoSEQ multiplex PCR; TCRdb's copy has only in-frame clones and lacks some. Of 170,000 or so clones listed, around 90% are singletons. The data are from a study of control samples from healthy donors and cancer patients. The J gene is TRBJ2-1, the V gene TRBV27; D is ambiguous. Input material: blood. This clonotype originated in a young man in good health. CDR3 amino acids: CASSLGVGEQFF. CDR3 DNA sequence: TGTGCCAGCAGTTTAGGAGTAGGGGAGCAGTTCTTC.